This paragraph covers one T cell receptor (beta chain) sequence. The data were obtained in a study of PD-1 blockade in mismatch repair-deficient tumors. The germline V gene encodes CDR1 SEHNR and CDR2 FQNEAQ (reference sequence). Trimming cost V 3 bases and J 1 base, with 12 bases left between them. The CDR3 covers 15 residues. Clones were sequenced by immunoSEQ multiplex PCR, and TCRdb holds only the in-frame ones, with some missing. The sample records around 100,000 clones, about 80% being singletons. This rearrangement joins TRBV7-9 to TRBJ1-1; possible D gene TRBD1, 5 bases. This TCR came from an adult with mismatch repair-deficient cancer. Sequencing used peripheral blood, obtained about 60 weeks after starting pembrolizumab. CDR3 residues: CASSFDSWRNTEAFF. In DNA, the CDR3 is TGTGCCAGCAGCTTCGACAGCTGGCGGAACACTGAAGCTTTCTTT.